This T cell receptor beta chain was obtained from a study of memory B cells and T cells in multiple sclerosis. Overall study results and limits: Normalization was needed because clone-set size differences affected shared clonotype counts.

Comment on this clone: Its antigen is as yet unknown.

This CDR3 region has 15 residues. Per germline, CDR1 WNHNN and CDR2 SYGVQD (reference sequence). V was pared by 6 bases and J by 4 bases, with 8 bases of the junction left unmatched. Libraries were prepared by immunoSEQ multiplex PCR; TCRdb keeps only in-frame clonotypes and omits some of them. Of around 50,000 clones detected, over 75% appear once; the ten largest clones hold 0.9% to 1.3%. Separate sequencing covered autoproliferating (CFSE-dim) and non-proliferating (CFSE-high) T cells from stimulus-free culture. Roughly 5x10^7 CFSE-labeled PBMCs were cultured less than nine days unstimulated, then replicate wells were pooled. The PBMCs received 0.45 to 0.55 uM CFSE and serum-free culture with no added stimuli.

This chain joins TRBV10-1 and TRBJ2-1, with 8 bases fitting TRBD1. The clonotype comes from a human donor with multiple sclerosis. The sample comprised PBMCs from blood kept in culture. The CDR3 DNA is TGCGCCAGCAGCGCCGGGACAGGAGGATACAATGAGCAGTTCTTC. As protein: CASSAGTGGYNEQFF.